This T cell receptor beta chain was identified during a study of OX40 agonist ivuxolimab in advanced cancers. Background for the entire study: Ivuxolimab, which targeted the costimulatory receptor OX40 (CD134), was an agonistic, fully human IgG2 monoclonal antibody. Intravenous ivuxolimab was administered to patients every 2 weeks at six dose levels: 0.01, 0.1, 0.3, 1.5, 3 and 10 mg/kg. Among the 50 to 55 dose-escalation patients, about 19 had hepatocellular carcinoma, around 15 melanoma, 9 renal cell carcinoma and 9 head and neck cancer. In the dose-escalation cohort, 65% to 90% of patients were male, and the mean age was about 55 years, with a range of roughly 23 to 85. Patients were allowed to have had prior anti-PD-1, anti-PD-L1 or anti-CTLA-4 therapy, and roughly two fifths of the dose-escalation patients had been treated with checkpoint inhibitors. Partial responses occurred in three dose-escalation patients, of whom one had hepatocellular carcinoma and two had cutaneous melanoma. The purpose of peripheral TCRbeta sequencing was to test whether ivuxolimab changed TCR sequence diversity and led to clonal T-cell expansion. The monotherapy dose-escalation portion (N of about 57 patients) of the phase I ivuxolimab trial is reported in the paper.

The CDR3 runs 12 residues from the cysteine to the phenylalanine. Left in the record is the CDR3 DNA by itself, 36 bases read in frame from the first base. V lost 2 bases and J lost 9 bases; the stretch between them is 11 bases long. CDR1 and CDR2 are read off the germline V gene as MDHEN and SYDVKM. The trial excluded patients who had a history of autoimmune disease or who were on systemic immunosuppression. Peripheral blood for TCR sequencing was collected from all dose cohorts at baseline, on cycle 4 day 1, and on cycle 7 day 1. Samples were obtained from an open-label, multicenter, first-in-human phase I dose-escalation trial of ivuxolimab. Adults with locally advanced or metastatic melanoma, renal cell carcinoma, hepatocellular carcinoma or head and neck squamous cell carcinoma were enrolled in the trial. Before TCR sequencing, CD4+ and CD8+ T cells were separately sorted from peripheral blood.

Genomic DNA was extracted from sorted cells for sequencing of the TCRbeta CDR3 region. The immunoSEQ Assay was used to sequence the TCRbeta CDR3 regions. TCRdb provides this immuneACCESS table in a form limited to in-frame rearrangements. Some clones are lacking; in checked studies, under half of them reflect an unresolved V gene, and why the rest are absent is not known. Recorded for this sample are approximately 68,000 clones; almost 85% of them occurred a single time. Together, the top ten hold approximately 2.1% of the sample. Results and caveats for the whole study, not just this receptor: Low levels of normalized T-cell clonal expansion were also seen in some patients who did not respond. Partial responders in the 0.1-3.0 mg/kg groups had among the lowest normalized peripheral clonal expansion, especially among CD8+ T cells. On average, CD8+ T cells showed more expanded clones than CD4+ T cells after ivuxolimab. Clonal expansion of both CD4+ and CD8+ blood T cells was observed from baseline to week 6 at doses 0.1 to 3.0 mg/kg. Which antigens the clonally expanded peripheral T cells were specific for was not determined.

Of note for this clone: Its antigen has not been determined. No much larger clone is present one base from it, and per-base qualities are unavailable.

The clonotype comes from an adult with an advanced solid tumor such as melanoma, head and neck, liver or kidney cancer. This chain is built from TRBV28 and TRBJ2-7; no confident D gene assignment can be made. The sample consisted of CD4+ or CD8+ T cells sorted from blood, taken in a trial of the OX40 agonist ivuxolimab. CDR3 region: CASSLEVARQYF. The base sequence is TGTGCCAGCAGTTTAGAGGTAGCACGGCAGTACTTC.